These 15 T cell receptor beta chains share one sample of origin, sequenced in a study of blood T cell repertoires in COVID-19 (TCRdb year 2020). Library preparation was by the immunoSEQ multiplex PCR assay. Not all clones reach the TCRdb copy of this immuneACCESS table, which keeps in-frame sequences only. Checked studies attribute under half of the gap to unresolved V genes and leave the rest unexplained. In this sample the table shows over 150,000 clones, roughly 90% of which occur a single time. 18% of the sample lies in the top ten. The sample was peripheral blood. These receptor sequences come from a man in his fifties with COVID-19, enrolled during active disease.

This chain joins TRBV6-5 and TRBJ2-5; 9 nucleotides align to TRBD2. The V and J ends lost 6 bases and 5 bases, in that order; junction bases with no gene match: 7. CDR1 and CDR2 from the germline V gene are MNHEY and SVGAGI. The CDR3 sequence is 14 residues long. The CDR3 reads CASRAGGRGETQYF. The CDR3 nucleotides are TGTGCCAGCAGGGCGGGAGGGCGAGGGGAGACCCAGTACTTC.

This clone was detected only once. CDR3 sequence (DNA): TGTGCCAGCAGTCCTACCTGGGACAGTCTCTACAATGAGCAGTTCTTC. It is translated as CASSPTWDSLYNEQFF. The chain has TRBV25-1 and TRBJ2-1; TRBD1 matches at 7 bases. The CDR3 sequence is 16 residues long. Germline V gene lookup returns CDR1 MGHDK and CDR2 SYGVNS. J was trimmed by 3 bases and V by 5 bases; bases with no gene match: 10.

V usage is TRBV19 and J usage is TRBJ2-5; TRBD2 matches at 13 bases. V gave up 4 bases and J gave up 7 bases; unmatched junction bases: 9. Germline loops: CDR1 LNHDA, CDR2 SQIVND (reference sequence). The length of the CDR3 is 16 residues. The DNA for the CDR3 is TGTGCCAGTAGTAGAACTAGCGGGAGGGCCTTAAGGACCCAGTACTTC. The encoded protein is CASSRTSGRALRTQYF. Variable domain in full (rest from reference TRBV19 and TRBJ2-5): DGGITQSPKYLFRKEGQNVTLSCEQNLNHDAMYWYRQDPGQGLRLIYYSQIVNDFQKGDIAEGYSVSREKKESFPLTVTSAQKNPTAFYLCASSRTSGRALRTQYFGPGTRLLVL.

The rearrangement joins TRBV2 to TRBJ2-1; 9 bases agree with TRBD2. The CDR3 has 16 amino acids. The germline V gene has CDR1 SNHLY and CDR2 FYNNEI. V lost 1 base and J lost 6; bases outside the gene matches: 7. CDR3 sequence: CASSEVGGRASNEQFF. The CDR3 region has the DNA TGTGCCAGCAGTGAAGTTGGCGGGAGGGCCTCCAATGAGCAGTTCTTC.

The gene calls are TRBV2 and TRBJ1-5; possible D gene TRBD1, 5 bases. The germline CDR1 and CDR2 sequences are SNHLY and FYNNEI. The CDR3 has 15 amino acids. V gave up 4 bases and J gave up 0 bases, with 10 bases separating them. The CDR3 coding sequence is TGTGCCAGCAGTGCCGGACAACATAGCAATCAGCCCCAGCATTTT. Residues: CASSAGQHSNQPQHF.

The chain employs TRBV11-2 and TRBJ2-2, with D hard to call. V lost 5 bases and J lost 4, with 11 bases in between. Germline assignment: CDR1 SGHAT and CDR2 FQNNGV. There are 14 residues in the CDR3. CDR3 DNA sequence: TGTGCCAGCAGCCGCGACAAATTCACCGGGGAGCTGTTTTTT. Translating it yields CASSRDKFTGELFF. Drawing the rest from reference TRBV11-2 and TRBJ2-2, the complete variable domain is EAGVAQSPRYKIIEKRQSVAFWCNPISGHATLYWYQQILGQGPKLLIQFQNNGVVDDSQLPKDRFSAERLKGVDSTLKIQPAKLEDSAVYLCASSRDKFTGELFFGEGSRLTVL.

This clone has only a few counts. V gene TRBV5-1 combines with J gene TRBJ1-5, with D hard to call. Germline CDR1 and CDR2: SGHRS and YFSETQ. Trimming removed 0 bases at V and 1 base at J, with 5 bases between. The CDR3 is 14 amino acids. The CDR3 DNA reads as TGCGCCAGCAGCTTGGGCCAGAGCAATCAGCCCCAGCATTTT. Translation gives CASSLGQSNQPQHF.

By frequency in the sample, this clone is medium-sized. The J gene is TRBJ2-1, the V gene TRBV7-3; 7 nucleotides align to TRBD1. V lost 4 bases to trimming and J lost 0 bases; unmatched junction nucleotides: 3. The CDR3 has 15 residues. Germline V gene data show CDR1 as SGHTA and CDR2 as FQGTGA. Here the CDR3 DNA reads TGTGCCAGCAGCTCGACAGGGAGCTCCTACAATGAGCAGTTCTTC. It encodes CASSSTGSSYNEQFF.

The chain has TRBV7-9 and TRBJ2-5, with 7 bases aligning to TRBD2. The junction had 6 bases not matched to a gene; V was cut back by 3 bases and J by 5 bases. There are 14 residues in the CDR3. In germline, CDR1 is SEHNR, CDR2 FQNEAQ (reference sequence). The CDR3 is CASSLALASETQYF. CDR3 DNA sequence: TGTGCCAGCAGCTTGGCACTAGCGTCGGAGACCCAGTACTTC.

The chain carries TRBV14 and TRBJ1-2; 7 bases align to TRBD1. This CDR3 contains 15 residues. V dropped 6 bases and J dropped 0; count of bases not matched to a gene: 7. Germline values: CDR1 SGHDN, CDR2 FVKESK. The CDR3 here is CASSPGTDANYGYTF. The DNA for the CDR3 is TGTGCCAGCAGTCCCGGGACAGACGCTAACTATGGCTACACCTTC. The complete variable domain, with remaining parts taken from reference TRBV14 and TRBJ1-2, reads EAGVTQFPSHSVIEKGQTVTLRCDPISGHDNLYWYRRVMGKEIKFLLHFVKESKQDESGMPNNRFLAERTGGTYSTLKVQPAELEDSGVYFCASSPGTDANYGYTFGSGTRLTVV.

The chain carries TRBV7-6 and TRBJ2-3, with 8 nucleotides matching TRBD2. Germline V gives CDR1 SGHVS, CDR2 FNYEAQ. CDR3 size: 16 residues. V dropped 1 base and J dropped 0; count of bases not matched to a gene: 3. The CDR3 DNA reads TGTGCCAGCAGCTTAGTATTAGCGGGAAGCACAGATACGCAGTATTTT. Encoded protein: CASSLVLAGSTDTQYF.

The rearrangement uses TRBV7-2 and TRBJ2-1; 8 positions agree with TRBD2. The V segment lost 2 bases and the J segment 0 bases; nucleotides outside the gene matches: 3. CDR3 size: 16 residues. The germline V gene encodes CDR1 SGHTA and CDR2 FQGNSA. CDR3 sequence reads: CASSLSAGGSYNEQFF. CDR3 DNA sequence: TGTGCCAGCAGCTTATCTGCGGGGGGCTCCTACAATGAGCAGTTCTTC.

This rearrangement joins TRBV18 to TRBJ1-4, with TRBD1 matching over 9 bases. Germline CDR1 and CDR2: KGHSH and LQKENI. Trimming at V came to 5 bases and at J to 15 bases, leaving 13 bases not matched to a gene. CDR3 length: 14 amino acids. The CDR3 reads CASSTTGTGMVVFF. The CDR3 nucleotides read TGTGCCAGCTCAACTACCGGGACAGGGATGGTGGTGTTTTTT.

The chain recombines TRBV6-6 with TRBJ2-5; TRBD2 is a possible D gene (5 bases). The CDR3 is made up of 11 amino acids. Trimming removed 9 bases at V and 5 bases at J, with 10 bases between. The germline gives CDR1 MNHNY, CDR2 SVGAGI (reference sequence). In DNA, the CDR3 is TGTGCCAGTACGTGGGAGGAGACCCAGTACTTC. Translating gives CASTWEETQYF.

The CDR3 sequence: CASSSRTGGFGANVLTF. DNA for the CDR3: TGTGCCAGCAGCTCCCGGACAGGGGGCTTTGGGGCCAACGTCCTGACTTTC. The chain carries TRBV7-2 and TRBJ2-6; 11 nucleotides agree with TRBD1. The CDR3 contains 17 residues. Germline assignment: CDR1 SGHTA and CDR2 FQGNSA. V was pared by 4 bases and J by 3 bases, with 5 bases of the junction left unmatched. The complete variable domain, with remaining parts taken from reference TRBV7-2 and TRBJ2-6, reads GAGVSQSPSNKVTEKGKDVELRCDPISGHTALYWYRQSLGQGLEFLIYFQGNSAPDKSGLPSDRFSAERTGGSVSTLTIQRTQQEDSAVYLCASSSRTGGFGANVLTFGAGSRLTVL.